Below are 4 T cell receptor beta chains sequenced from a single sample in a study of identical twins (dated by TCRdb to 2016 to 2017). Libraries came from 5' RACE. The sample was run on an Illumina HiSeq 2000. The public reads were quality trimmed at Q25 with fastp and then assembled into clones with MiXCR by TCRdb, keeping productive beta chains. One record per CDR3 amino acid sequence lists the most common genes and DNA. In all, the sample holds 1.5 million to 2 million distinct CDR3 sequences, and less than 40% of those were seen once. The ten largest clones add up to under 0.35% of the sample. The specimen sequenced was cord blood. All receptors derive from a newborn girl in good health.

V is TRBV20-1 and J is TRBJ1-1; D perhaps matches TRBD1 (6 bases). The CDR3 sequence is 15 residues long. CDR1 and CDR2 from the germline V gene are DFQATT and SNEGSKA (reference sequence). V was cut by 6 bases and J by 5 bases, with 22 bases left in between. The CDR3 sequence is CSATSGTKKGTEAFF. In DNA form, the CDR3 reads TGCAGTGCAACCTCCGGGACAAAAAAAGGGACTGAAGCTTTCTTT.

About this clonotype itself: The junction does not match germline at one end; this may be a read error. The rearrangement joins TRBV5-6 to TRBJ1-2, with D possibly being TRBD1 (5 bases). CDR3 length: 13 amino acids. The germline CDR1 and CDR2 sequences are SGHDT and YYEEEE. This CDR3 reads CASSLRQFYGCTF. For the CDR3, the DNA is TGTGCCAGCAGCTTGCGACAGTTTTATGGCTGCACCTTC.

CDR3: CASSQVSDGLVLDEQFF. The CDR3 DNA reads as TGTGCCAGCAGCCAGGTTTCGGACGGGCTTGTCTTGGATGAGCAGTTCTTC. The genes are TRBV4-2 and TRBJ2-1; D is ambiguous. The CDR3 extends over 17 amino acids. With 3 bases removed from V and 8 bases from J, the gap between germline ends came to 23 bases. Germline V gene data show CDR1 as LGHNA and CDR2 as YNFKEQ.

As for this clonotype: An end of the junction does not agree with germline; a read error may underlie this. The V and J genes are TRBV15 and TRBJ1-1; D is possibly TRBD1 (5 bases). CDR1 is LNHNV, CDR2 YYDKDF, per germline (reference sequence). The CDR3 has 15 amino acids. The CDR3 region is CATSRVAGPNTEAFF. The CDR3 DNA is TGCGCCACCAGCAGAGTAGCGGGGCCGAACACTGAAGCTTTCTTT.